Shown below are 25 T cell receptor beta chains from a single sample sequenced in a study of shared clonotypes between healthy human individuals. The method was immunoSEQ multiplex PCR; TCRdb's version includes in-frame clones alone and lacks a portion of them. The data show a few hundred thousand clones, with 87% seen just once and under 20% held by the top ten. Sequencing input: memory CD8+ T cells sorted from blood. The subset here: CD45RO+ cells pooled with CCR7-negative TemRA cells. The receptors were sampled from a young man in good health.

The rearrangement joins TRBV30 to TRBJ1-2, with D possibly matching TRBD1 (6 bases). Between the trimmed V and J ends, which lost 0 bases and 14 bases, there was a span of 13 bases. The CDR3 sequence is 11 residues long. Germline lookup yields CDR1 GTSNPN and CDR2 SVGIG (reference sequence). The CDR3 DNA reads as TGTGCCTGGAGTGTACTAGAGGACAGTACCTTC. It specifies CAWSVLEDSTF.

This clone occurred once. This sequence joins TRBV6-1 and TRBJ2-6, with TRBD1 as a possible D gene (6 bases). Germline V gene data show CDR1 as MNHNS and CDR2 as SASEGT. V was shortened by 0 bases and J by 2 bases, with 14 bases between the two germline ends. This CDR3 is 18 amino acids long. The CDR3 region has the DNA TGTGCCAGCAGTGAAGCAGGGTGGGGGCCAGCTGGGGCCAACGTCCTGACTTTC. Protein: CASSEAGWGPAGANVLTF.

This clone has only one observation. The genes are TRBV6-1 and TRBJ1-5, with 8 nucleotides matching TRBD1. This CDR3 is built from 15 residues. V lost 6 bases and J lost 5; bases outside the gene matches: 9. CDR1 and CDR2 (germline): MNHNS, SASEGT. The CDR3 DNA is TGTGCCAGCAGGACCACACAGGGGGAGGATCAGCCCCAGCATTTT. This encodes CASRTTQGEDQPQHF.

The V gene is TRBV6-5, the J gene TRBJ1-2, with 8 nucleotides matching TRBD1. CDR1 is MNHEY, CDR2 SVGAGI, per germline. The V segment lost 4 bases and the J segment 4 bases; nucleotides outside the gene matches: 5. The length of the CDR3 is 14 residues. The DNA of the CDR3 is TGTGCCAGCAGTTTCGGACAGGGTATCTATGGCTACACCTTC. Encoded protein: CASSFGQGIYGYTF.

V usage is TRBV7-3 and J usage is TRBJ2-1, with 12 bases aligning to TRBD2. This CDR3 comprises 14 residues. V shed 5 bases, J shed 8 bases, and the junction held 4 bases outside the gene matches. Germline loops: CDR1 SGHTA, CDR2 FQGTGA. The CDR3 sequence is CASSQLAGGDEQFF. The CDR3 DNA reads TGTGCCAGCAGCCAACTAGCGGGGGGAGATGAGCAGTTCTTC.

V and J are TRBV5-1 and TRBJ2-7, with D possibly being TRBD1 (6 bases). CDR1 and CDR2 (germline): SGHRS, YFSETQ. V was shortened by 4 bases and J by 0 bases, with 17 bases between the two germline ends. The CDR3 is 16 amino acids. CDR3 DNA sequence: TGCGCCAGCAGCACGAGACAGGCCGCGAGCTCCTACGAGCAGTACTTC. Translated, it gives CASSTRQAASSYEQYF.

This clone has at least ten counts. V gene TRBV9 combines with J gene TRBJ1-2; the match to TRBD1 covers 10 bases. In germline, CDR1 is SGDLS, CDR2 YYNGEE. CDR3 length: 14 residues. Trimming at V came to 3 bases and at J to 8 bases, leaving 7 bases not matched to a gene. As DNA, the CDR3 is TGTGCCAGCAGCGGAACCGGGACAGGGGAAGGCTACACCTTC. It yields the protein CASSGTGTGEGYTF.

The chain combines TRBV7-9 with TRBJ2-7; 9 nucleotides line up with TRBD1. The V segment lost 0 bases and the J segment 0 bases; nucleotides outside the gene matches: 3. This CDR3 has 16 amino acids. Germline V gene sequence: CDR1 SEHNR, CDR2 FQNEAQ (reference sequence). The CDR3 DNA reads TGTGCCAGCAGCTTAGCCGGGACAGGGCACTCCTACGAGCAGTACTTC. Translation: CASSLAGTGHSYEQYF.

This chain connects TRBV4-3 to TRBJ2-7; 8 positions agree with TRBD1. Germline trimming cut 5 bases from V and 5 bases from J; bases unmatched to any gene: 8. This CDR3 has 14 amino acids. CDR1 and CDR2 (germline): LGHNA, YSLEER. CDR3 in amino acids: CASSSRTGLNEQYF. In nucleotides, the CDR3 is TGCGCCAGCAGCTCCAGGACAGGGCTTAACGAGCAGTACTTC.

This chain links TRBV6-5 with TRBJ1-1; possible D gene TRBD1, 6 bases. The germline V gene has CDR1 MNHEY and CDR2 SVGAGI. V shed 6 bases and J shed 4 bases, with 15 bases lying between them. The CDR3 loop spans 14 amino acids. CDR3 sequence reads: CASRTRGGVTEAFF. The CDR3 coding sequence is TGTGCCAGCAGAACGAGAGGGGGGGTCACTGAAGCTTTCTTT.

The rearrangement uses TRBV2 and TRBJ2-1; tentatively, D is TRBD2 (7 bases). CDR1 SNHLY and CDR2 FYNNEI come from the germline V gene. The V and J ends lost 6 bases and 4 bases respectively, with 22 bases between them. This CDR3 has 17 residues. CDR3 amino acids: CASRAEYGKGGYNEQFF. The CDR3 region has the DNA TGTGCCAGCAGGGCCGAATATGGGAAGGGGGGGTACAATGAGCAGTTCTTC.

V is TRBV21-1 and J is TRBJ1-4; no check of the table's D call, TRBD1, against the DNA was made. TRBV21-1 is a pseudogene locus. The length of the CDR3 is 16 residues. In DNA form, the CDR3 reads TGTGCCAGCAGCAAAGACCAAGGGGCAACTAATGAAAAACTGTTTTTT. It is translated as CASSKDQGATNEKLFF.

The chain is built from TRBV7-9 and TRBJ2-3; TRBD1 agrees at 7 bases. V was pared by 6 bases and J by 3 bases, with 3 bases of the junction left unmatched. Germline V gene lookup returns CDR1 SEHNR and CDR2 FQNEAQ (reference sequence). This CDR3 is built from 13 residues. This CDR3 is CASRQGWTDTQYF. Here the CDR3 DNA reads TGTGCCAGCAGACAGGGGTGGACAGATACGCAGTATTTT.

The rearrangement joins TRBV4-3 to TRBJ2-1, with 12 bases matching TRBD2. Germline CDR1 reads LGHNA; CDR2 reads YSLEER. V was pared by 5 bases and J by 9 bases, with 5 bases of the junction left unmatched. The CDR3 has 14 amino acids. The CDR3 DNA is TGCGCCAGCAGCTCATGGACTAGCGGGATTGAGCAGTTCTTC. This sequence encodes CASSSWTSGIEQFF.

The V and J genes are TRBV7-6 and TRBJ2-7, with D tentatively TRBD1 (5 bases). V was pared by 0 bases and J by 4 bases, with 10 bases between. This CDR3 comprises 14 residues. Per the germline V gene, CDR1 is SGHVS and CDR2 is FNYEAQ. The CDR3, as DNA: TGTGCCAGCAGCTTAGCCCTCCAGGGTTACGAGCAGTACTTC. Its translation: CASSLALQGYEQYF.

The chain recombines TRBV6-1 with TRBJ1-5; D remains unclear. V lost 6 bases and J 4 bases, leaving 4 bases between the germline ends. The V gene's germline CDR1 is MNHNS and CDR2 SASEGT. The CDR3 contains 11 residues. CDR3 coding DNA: TGTGCCAGCAGGGGAAATCAGCCCCAGCATTTT. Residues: CASRGNQPQHF.

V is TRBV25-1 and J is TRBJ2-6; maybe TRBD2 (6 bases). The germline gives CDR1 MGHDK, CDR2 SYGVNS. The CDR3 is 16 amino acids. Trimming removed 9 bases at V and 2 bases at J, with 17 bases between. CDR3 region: CARLLVGRPGANVLTF. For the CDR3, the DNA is TGTGCCAGACTACTAGTGGGGAGGCCTGGGGCCAACGTCCTGACTTTC.

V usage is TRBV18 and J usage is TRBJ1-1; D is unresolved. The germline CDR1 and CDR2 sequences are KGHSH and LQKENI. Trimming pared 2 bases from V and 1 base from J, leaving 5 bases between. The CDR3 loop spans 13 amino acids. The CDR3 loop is CASSPSPNTEAFF. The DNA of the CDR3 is TGTGCCAGCTCACCAAGCCCGAACACTGAAGCTTTCTTT.

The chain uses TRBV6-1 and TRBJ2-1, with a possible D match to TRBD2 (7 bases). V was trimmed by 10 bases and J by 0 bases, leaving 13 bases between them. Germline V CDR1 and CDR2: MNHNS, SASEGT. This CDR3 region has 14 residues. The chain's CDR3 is CATRGTNSYNEQFF. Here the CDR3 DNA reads TGTGCCACGAGGGGGACTAACTCCTACAATGAGCAGTTCTTC.

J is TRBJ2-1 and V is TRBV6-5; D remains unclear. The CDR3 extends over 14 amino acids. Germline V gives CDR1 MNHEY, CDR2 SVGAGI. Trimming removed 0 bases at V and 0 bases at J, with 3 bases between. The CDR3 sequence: CASSYSSSYNEQFF. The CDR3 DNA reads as TGTGCCAGCAGTTACTCGAGCTCCTACAATGAGCAGTTCTTC.

The CDR3 bases are TGCGCCAGCAGCCCCGATGGCCCAGATACGCAGTATTTT. This gives the protein CASSPDGPDTQYF. The chain has TRBV5-1 and TRBJ2-3; no clear D. This CDR3 comprises 13 residues. Germline V gives CDR1 SGHRS, CDR2 YFSETQ. V was pared by 4 bases and J by 4 bases, with 10 bases between.

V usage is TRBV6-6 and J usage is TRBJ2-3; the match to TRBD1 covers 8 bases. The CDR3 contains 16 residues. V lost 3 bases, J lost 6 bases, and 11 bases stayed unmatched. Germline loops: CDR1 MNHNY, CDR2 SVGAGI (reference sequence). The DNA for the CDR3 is TGTGCCAGCAGTTATCCACAGGGGGATGAAGTGGATACGCAGTATTTT. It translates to CASSYPQGDEVDTQYF.

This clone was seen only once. The CDR3 loop reads CASSLEAGVNTGELFF. CDR3 nucleotides: TGTGCCAGCAGCTTAGAGGCGGGAGTAAACACCGGGGAGCTGTTTTTT. V usage is TRBV7-9 and J usage is TRBJ2-2, with 7 bases fitting TRBD2. In germline, CDR1 is SEHNR, CDR2 FQNEAQ (reference sequence). There are 16 residues in the CDR3. The V gene end was trimmed by 1 base and the J gene end by 2 bases; junction bases not matched to a gene: 4.

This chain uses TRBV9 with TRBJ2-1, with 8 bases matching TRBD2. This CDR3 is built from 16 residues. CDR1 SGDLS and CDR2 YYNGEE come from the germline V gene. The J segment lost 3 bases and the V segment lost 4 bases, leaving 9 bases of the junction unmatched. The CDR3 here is CASSPRGTRSYNEQFF. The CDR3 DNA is TGTGCCAGCAGCCCCCGCGGGACTAGGAGCTACAATGAGCAGTTCTTC.

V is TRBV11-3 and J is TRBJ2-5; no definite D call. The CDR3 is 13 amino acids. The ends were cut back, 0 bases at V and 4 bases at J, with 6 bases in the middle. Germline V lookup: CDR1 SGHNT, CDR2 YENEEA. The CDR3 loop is CASSLEFLETQYF. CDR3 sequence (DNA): TGTGCCAGCAGCTTAGAGTTTTTAGAGACCCAGTACTTC.